This TCR beta chain was sequenced in a study of vaccination and CD4 T cells after COVID-19. Treatment here: approximately nine-day PBMC culture with coronavirus spike peptide pools or control peptides (ViraFEST assay). This clonotype appeared a few times. Antigen specificity is unknown. With 6 bases clipped from V and 2 bases from J, the junction kept 10 bases outside the gene matches. Germline values: CDR1 SGHDT, CDR2 YYEEEE. The CDR3 runs 16 residues. Oncomine TCR Beta short-read sequencing was applied to DNA from cultured CD4+ T cells. One entry per CDR3 protein results from TCRdb running MiXCR on the PCR reads. The sample consists of about 12,000 distinct CDR3 sequences, 55% to 60% of them appearing once.

This sequence joins TRBV5-6 and TRBJ1-5, with 8 bases matching TRBD1. The sample comprised CD4+ T cells from blood, cultured in vitro. The receptor's source is a human donor who had recovered from COVID-19. CDR3 sequence: CASTPDRERGNQPQHF. CDR3 coding DNA: TGTGCCAGCACGCCGGACAGGGAAAGAGGCAATCAGCCCCAGCATTTT.